This record looks at one T cell receptor (beta chain) sequence and its context. These data are taken from a study of blood T cell repertoires in COVID-19. The wider study: Whether acute or convalescent, the COVID-19 samples came from the United States, Italy and Spain. T cells, B-cell-depleted T cells, or PBMCs provided the cDNA or gDNA that served as material.

As processed by the authors: Estimation of nucleated cell counts was performed using reference gene primer amplification. Produced via immunoSEQ multiplex PCR; TCRdb's table is partial and in-frame only. V, J and clone size are taken as reported in that table, and D and trimming were inferred from the DNA itself. The data contain over 130,000 clones, over 75% of them singletons. The V gene's germline CDR1 is LGHDT and CDR2 YNNKEL (reference sequence). This CDR3 has 11 residues. The ends were cut back, 1 base at V and 7 bases at J, with 5 bases in the middle. The material sequenced was peripheral blood. The clonotype was recovered from a man aged 55 to 69 with active or convalescent COVID-19. The V call is TRBV3-1 (or the pseudogene TRBV3-2), the J call TRBJ2-7; unclear D gene. As DNA, the CDR3 is TGTGCCAGCAGCCAAGCCCAGGAGCAGTACTTC. Encoded protein: CASSQAQEQYF.